The clone carrying this TCR beta chain was seen only a few times. The antigen is unknown. The data were obtained in a study of identical twins. Study observations and caveats: Models underestimated how often monozygotic twins shared out-of-frame TCR alpha.

TCRdb re-called the 5' RACE reads through MiXCR, storing one row per CDR3 protein. Of a few hundred thousand distinct CDR3 sequences in the sample, approximately 9.1% were seen once. Germline-derived CDR1 and CDR2 are SQVTM and ANQGSEA. The trim removed 5 bases at V and 3 bases at J, leaving 3 bases unmatched. This CDR3 is 13 amino acids long. Source material: naive T cells sorted from blood. The chain joins TRBV29-1 to TRBJ2-1; 8 nucleotides align to TRBD2. The clonotype comes from a woman aged 45-59 years in good health. Written as DNA, the CDR3 is TGCAGCGTTTTTAGCGGGATCTACAATGAGCAGTTCTTC. Translating it yields CSVFSGIYNEQFF.